Given below is one T cell receptor beta chain in context. This sample was taken from a study of blood T cell repertoires in COVID-19. This CDR3 is 13 amino acids long. Looked up from germline, CDR1 is KGHDR and CDR2 is SFDVKD. J gave up 14 bases and V 4 bases, and 10 bases lay outside the gene matches. Generated by immunoSEQ multiplex PCR, the TCRdb table keeps only in-frame clones and is missing some. The sample carries roughly 60,000 clones, roughly four fifths recorded once. This clonotype originated in a man of 80 years or more with acute or convalescent COVID-19. This chain uses TRBV24-1 with TRBJ2-4; 7 positions agree with TRBD1. Sequencing was done on a sample of peripheral blood. The CDR3 is CATSDLTCGTEYF. The DNA for the CDR3 is TGTGCCACCAGTGACCTGACCTGTGGGACAGAGTACTTC.